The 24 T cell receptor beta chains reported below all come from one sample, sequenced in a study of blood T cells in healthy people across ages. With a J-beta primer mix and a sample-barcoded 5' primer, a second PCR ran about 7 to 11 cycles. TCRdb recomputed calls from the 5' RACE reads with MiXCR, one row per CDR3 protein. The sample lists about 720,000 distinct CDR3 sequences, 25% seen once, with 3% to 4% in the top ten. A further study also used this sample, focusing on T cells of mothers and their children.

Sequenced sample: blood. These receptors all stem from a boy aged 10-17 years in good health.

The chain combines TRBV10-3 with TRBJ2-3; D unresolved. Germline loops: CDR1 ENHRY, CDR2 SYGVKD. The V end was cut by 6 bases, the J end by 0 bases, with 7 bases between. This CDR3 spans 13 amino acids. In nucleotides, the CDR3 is TGTGCCATCAGGGAAGACAGCACAGATACGCAGTATTTT. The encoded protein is CAIREDSTDTQYF.

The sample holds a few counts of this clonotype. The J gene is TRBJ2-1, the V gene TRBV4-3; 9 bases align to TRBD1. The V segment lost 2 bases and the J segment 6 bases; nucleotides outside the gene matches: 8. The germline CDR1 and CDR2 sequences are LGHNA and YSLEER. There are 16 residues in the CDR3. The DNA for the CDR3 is TGCGCCAGCAGCCAACGACAGGGGGTTTTAGGCAATGAGCAGTTCTTC. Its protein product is CASSQRQGVLGNEQFF.

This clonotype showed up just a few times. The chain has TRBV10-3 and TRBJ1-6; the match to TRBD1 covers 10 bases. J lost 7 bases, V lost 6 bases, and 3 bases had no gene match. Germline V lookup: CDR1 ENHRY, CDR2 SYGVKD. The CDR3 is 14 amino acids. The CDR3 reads CAIRPGQGNSPLHF. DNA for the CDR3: TGTGCCATCAGACCGGGACAGGGGAATTCACCCCTCCACTTT.

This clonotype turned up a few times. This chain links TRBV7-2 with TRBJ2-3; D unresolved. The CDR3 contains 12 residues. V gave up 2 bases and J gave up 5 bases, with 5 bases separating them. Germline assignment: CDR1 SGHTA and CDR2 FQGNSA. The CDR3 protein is CASSLILDTQYF. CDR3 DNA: TGTGCCAGCAGCTTAATTCTAGATACGCAGTATTTT.

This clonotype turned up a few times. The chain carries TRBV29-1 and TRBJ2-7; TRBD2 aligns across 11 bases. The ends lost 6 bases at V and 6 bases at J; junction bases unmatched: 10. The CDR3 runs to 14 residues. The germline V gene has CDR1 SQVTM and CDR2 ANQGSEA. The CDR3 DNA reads TGCAGCGTCTTACCGACTAGCGGGATTCTCGAGCAGTACTTC. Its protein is CSVLPTSGILEQYF.

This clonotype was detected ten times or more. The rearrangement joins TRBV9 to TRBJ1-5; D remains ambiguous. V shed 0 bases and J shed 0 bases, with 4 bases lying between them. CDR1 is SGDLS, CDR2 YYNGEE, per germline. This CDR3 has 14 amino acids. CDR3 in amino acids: CASSVGPSNQPQHF. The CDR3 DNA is TGTGCCAGCAGCGTAGGCCCTAGCAATCAGCCCCAGCATTTT.

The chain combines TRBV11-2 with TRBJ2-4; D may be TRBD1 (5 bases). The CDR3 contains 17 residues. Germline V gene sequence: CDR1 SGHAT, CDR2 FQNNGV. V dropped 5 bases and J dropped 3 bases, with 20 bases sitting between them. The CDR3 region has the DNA TGTGCCAGCAGCCTACTCACAGGACCCCACGACAAAAACATTCAGTACTTC. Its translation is CASSLLTGPHDKNIQYF.

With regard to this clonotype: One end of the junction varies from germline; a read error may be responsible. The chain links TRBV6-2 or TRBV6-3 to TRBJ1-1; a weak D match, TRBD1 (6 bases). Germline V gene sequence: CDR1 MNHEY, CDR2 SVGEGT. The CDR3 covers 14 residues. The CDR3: CASHRSGVNTEAFF. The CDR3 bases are TGTGCCAGCCACCGGTCAGGGGTGAACACTGAAGCCTTCTTT.

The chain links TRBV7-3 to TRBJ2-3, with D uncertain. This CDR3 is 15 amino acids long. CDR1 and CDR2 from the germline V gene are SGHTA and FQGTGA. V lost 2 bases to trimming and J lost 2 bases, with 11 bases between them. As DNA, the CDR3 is TGTGCCAGCAGCTTATCCACCCTAAACACAGATACGCAGTATTTT. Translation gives CASSLSTLNTDTQYF.

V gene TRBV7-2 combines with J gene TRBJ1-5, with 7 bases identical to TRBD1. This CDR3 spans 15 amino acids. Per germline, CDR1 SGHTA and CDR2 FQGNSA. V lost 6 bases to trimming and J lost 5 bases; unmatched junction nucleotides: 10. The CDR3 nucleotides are TGTGCCAGCAGTCTTAGTTCGACAGGGTATCAGCCCCAGCATTTT. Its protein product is CASSLSSTGYQPQHF.

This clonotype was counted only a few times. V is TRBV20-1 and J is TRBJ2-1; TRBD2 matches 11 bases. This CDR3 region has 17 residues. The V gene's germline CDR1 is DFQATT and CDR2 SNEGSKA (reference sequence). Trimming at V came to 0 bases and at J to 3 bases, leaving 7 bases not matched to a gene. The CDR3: CSARDFGTSGDYNEQFF. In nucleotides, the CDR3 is TGCAGTGCTAGAGATTTTGGGACTAGCGGAGACTACAATGAGCAGTTCTTC.

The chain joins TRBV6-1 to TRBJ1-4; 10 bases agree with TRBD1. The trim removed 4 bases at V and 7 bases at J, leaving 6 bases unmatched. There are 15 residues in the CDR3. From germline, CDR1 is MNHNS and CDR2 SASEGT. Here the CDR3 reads CASSGQGARSEKLFF. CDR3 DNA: TGTGCCAGCAGTGGACAGGGGGCTCGATCTGAAAAACTGTTTTTT.

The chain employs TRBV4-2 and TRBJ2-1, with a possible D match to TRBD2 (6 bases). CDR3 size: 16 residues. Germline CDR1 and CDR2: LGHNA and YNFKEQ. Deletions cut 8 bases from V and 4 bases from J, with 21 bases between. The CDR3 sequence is CASGPGESSEYNEQFF. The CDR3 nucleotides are TGTGCCAGCGGCCCGGGGGAGTCTAGCGAGTACAATGAGCAGTTCTTC.

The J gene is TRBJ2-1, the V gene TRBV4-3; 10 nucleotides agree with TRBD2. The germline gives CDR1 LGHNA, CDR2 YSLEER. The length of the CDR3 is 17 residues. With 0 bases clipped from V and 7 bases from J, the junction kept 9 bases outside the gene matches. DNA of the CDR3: TGCGCCAGCAGCCAAGAAAGTGTATCACTAGCGGGGAATGAGCAGTTCTTC. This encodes CASSQESVSLAGNEQFF.

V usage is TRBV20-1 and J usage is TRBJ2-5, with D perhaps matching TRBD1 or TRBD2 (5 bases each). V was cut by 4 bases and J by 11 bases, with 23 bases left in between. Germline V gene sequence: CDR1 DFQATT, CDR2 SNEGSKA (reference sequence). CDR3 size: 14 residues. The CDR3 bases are TGCAGTGCTATCCACAGCAGAAACCTGGGGGAGCAGTACTTC. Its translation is CSAIHSRNLGEQYF.

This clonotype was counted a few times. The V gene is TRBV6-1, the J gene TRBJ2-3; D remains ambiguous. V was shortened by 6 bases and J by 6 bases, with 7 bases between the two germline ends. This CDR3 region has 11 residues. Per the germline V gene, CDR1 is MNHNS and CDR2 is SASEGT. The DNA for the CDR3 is TGTGCCAGCAGGTCTCGTGATACGCAGTATTTT. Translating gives CASRSRDTQYF.

This CDR3 is CSVEGDILGELFF. CDR3 nucleotide sequence: TGCAGCGTTGAGGGAGACATACTCGGGGAGCTGTTTTTT. This rearrangement joins TRBV29-1 to TRBJ2-2; D might be TRBD2 (5 bases). The CDR3 is 13 amino acids. Germline V CDR1 and CDR2: SQVTM, ANQGSEA. V was shortened by 3 bases and J by 7 bases, with 12 bases between the two germline ends.

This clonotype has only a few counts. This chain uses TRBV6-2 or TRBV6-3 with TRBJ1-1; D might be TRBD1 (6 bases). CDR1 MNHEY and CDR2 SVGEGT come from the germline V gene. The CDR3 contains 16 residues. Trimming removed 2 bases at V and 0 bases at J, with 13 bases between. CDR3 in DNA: TGTGCCAGCAGTTACGCACAGGGCAAAATGAACACTGAAGCTTTCTTT. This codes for CASSYAQGKMNTEAFF.

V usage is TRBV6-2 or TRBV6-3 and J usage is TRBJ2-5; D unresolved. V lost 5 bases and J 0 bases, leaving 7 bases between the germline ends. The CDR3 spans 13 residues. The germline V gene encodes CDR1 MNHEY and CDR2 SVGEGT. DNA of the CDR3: TGTGCCAGCAGTCGGTCAGACCAAGAGACCCAGTACTTC. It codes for CASSRSDQETQYF.

In DNA form, the CDR3 reads TGTGCCAGCAGTGATCCCCGAGATGCAGGGGGAACCACGTTGTATGGCTACACCTTC. As protein: CASSDPRDAGGTTLYGYTF. The rearrangement joins TRBV25-1 to TRBJ1-2; 7 nucleotides line up with TRBD1. V shed 3 bases and J 5 bases; nucleotides not matched to a gene: 21. Germline CDR1 reads MGHDK; CDR2 reads SYGVNS. CDR3 length: 19 residues.

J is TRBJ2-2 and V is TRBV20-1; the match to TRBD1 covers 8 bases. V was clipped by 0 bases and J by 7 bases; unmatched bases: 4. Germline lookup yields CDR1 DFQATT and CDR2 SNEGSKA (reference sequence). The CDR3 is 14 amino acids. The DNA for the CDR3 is TGCAGTGCTAGAGACAGGGGGCTCAGCGGGGAGCTGTTTTTT. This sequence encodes CSARDRGLSGELFF.

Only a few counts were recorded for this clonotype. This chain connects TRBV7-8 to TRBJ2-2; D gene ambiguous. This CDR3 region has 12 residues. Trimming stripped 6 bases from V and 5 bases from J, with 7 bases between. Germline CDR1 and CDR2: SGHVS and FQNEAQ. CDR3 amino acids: CASRGITGELFF. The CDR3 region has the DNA TGTGCCAGCAGGGGCATTACCGGGGAGCTGTTTTTT.

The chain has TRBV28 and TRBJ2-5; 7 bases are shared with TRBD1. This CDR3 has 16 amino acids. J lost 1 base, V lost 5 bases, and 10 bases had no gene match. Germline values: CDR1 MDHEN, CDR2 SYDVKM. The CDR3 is CASSPLRAGGQETQYF. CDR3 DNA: TGTGCCAGCAGTCCTTTAAGGGCAGGGGGCCAAGAGACCCAGTACTTC. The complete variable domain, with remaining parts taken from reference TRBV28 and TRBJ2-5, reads DVKVTQSSRYLVKRTGEKVFLECVQDMDHENMFWYRQDPGLGLRLIYFSYDVKMKEKGDIPEGYSVSREKKERFSLILESASTNQTSMYLCASSPLRAGGQETQYFGPGTRLLVL.

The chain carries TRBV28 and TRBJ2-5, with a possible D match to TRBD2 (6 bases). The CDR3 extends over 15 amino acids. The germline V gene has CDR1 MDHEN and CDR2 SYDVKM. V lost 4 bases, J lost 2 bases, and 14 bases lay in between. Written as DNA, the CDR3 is TGTGCCAGCAGTTCCCCGGGGGAGTTACAAGAGACCCAGTACTTC. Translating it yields CASSSPGELQETQYF. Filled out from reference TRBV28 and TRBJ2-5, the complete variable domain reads DVKVTQSSRYLVKRTGEKVFLECVQDMDHENMFWYRQDPGLGLRLIYFSYDVKMKEKGDIPEGYSVSREKKERFSLILESASTNQTSMYLCASSSPGELQETQYFGPGTRLLVL.